The rows below give T cell receptor beta chains drawn from one sample of a study of cytomegalovirus exposure and HLA in healthy donors. The data were produced by immunoSEQ multiplex PCR, yet TCRdb's version contains in-frame clones alone and is incomplete. In the table there are tens of thousands of clones, 85% of which are singletons. Sequenced material: PBMCs. All receptors come from a man aged 18 to 30 in good health and CMV-seropositive. Both conserved end residues are part of each CDR3. A D gene is named only where the DNA matches it firmly. Only part of the rows carry a size: once, few, many, or a class if the clone is expanded.

V: TRBV9; size: -; J: TRBJ2-2; D: -; DNA: TGTGCCAGCAGCGGGCGCAGGGTTTCGGACACCGGGGAGCTGTTTTTT; CDR3: CASSGRRVSDTGELFF
V: TRBV5-1; size: -; J: TRBJ1-3; D: -; DNA: TGCGCCAGCAGCGGGGGGGGAAACACCATATATTTT; CDR3: CASSGGGNTIYF
V: TRBV6-5; size: -; J: TRBJ2-7; D: -; DNA: TGTGCCAGCAGTTACGGAACAGGATTAGCCTACGAGCAGTACTTC; CDR3: CASSYGTGLAYEQYF
V: TRBV4-1; size: -; J: TRBJ2-2; D: TRBD2; DNA: TGCGCCAGCAGTGGACTAGCGGGAGGCTTAAACACCGGGGAGCTGTTTTTT; CDR3: CASSGLAGGLNTGELFF
V: TRBV7-9; size: -; J: TRBJ2-2; D: -; DNA: TGTGCCAGCAGCTTACCCCTGTACACCGGGGAGCTGTTTTTT; CDR3: CASSLPLYTGELFF
V: TRBV9; size: once; J: TRBJ2-1; D: TRBD2; DNA: TGTGCCAGCAGCGCTCTAGCGGGAGAGGATAATGAGCAGTTCTTC; CDR3: CASSALAGEDNEQFF
V: TRBV28; size: -; J: TRBJ1-2; D: TRBD1; DNA: TGTGCCAGCACCCCGGGACAGTTCTATGGCTACACCTTC; CDR3: CASTPGQFYGYTF
V: TRBV30; size: once; J: TRBJ2-3; D: TRBD1; DNA: TGTGCCTGGAGTGACAGACAGGGGGCAGATACGCAGTATTTT; CDR3: CAWSDRQGADTQYF
V: TRBV5-5; size: -; J: TRBJ2-7; D: TRBD2; DNA: TGTGCCAGCAGTTACCGACTAGCGGGAGAGGACGAGCAGTACTTC; CDR3: CASSYRLAGEDEQYF
V: TRBV27; size: once; J: TRBJ2-7; D: TRBD2; DNA: TGTGCCAGCAGTGGCGGGAGCTCCTACGAGCAGTACTTC; CDR3: CASSGGSSYEQYF
V: TRBV6-1; size: -; J: TRBJ2-7; D: -; DNA: TGTGCCAGCAGAGCGGGACAGGCCCACGAGCAGTACTTC; CDR3: CASRAGQAHEQYF
V: TRBV5-4; size: -; J: TRBJ2-1; D: TRBD1; DNA: TGTGCCAGCACGACAGGGATCCCCCCTGAGCAGTTCTTC; CDR3: CASTTGIPPEQFF
V: TRBV28; size: -; J: TRBJ2-7; D: TRBD1; DNA: TGTGCCAGCAGTGCCCCCGGGACAGGAGCCTACGAGCAGTACTTC; CDR3: CASSAPGTGAYEQYF
V: TRBV19; size: -; J: TRBJ2-1; D: -; DNA: TGTGCCAGTAGTATTAGTCGCGACACCCAATTCTTC; CDR3: CASSISRDTQFF
V: TRBV27; size: -; J: TRBJ1-2; D: TRBD1; DNA: TGTGCCAGCAGTCCCCGGCGGGACAGTAGGACCCTATATGGCTACACCTTC; CDR3: CASSPRRDSRTLYGYTF
V: TRBV7-9; size: -; J: TRBJ2-1; D: TRBD1; DNA: TGTGCCAGCAGCACCCGGGACAGGGGGAATCACAATGAGCAGTTCTTC; CDR3: CASSTRDRGNHNEQFF
V: TRBV7-3; size: -; J: TRBJ2-3; D: -; DNA: TGTGCCAGCAGCTCCGTTACCCACTCGGGACTCAACACAGATACGCAGTATTTT; CDR3: CASSSVTHSGLNTDTQYF
V: TRBV29-1; size: -; J: TRBJ2-6; D: -; DNA: TGCAGCGTTGGGGCTTGGACAATCGCCTCTGGGGCCAACGTCCTGACTTTC; CDR3: CSVGAWTIASGANVLTF
V: TRBV7-9; size: -; J: TRBJ2-3; D: -; DNA: TGTGCCAGCAGCTTAGGAGTAGATACGCAGTATTTT; CDR3: CASSLGVDTQYF
V: TRBV7-6; size: -; J: TRBJ1-1; D: TRBD1; DNA: TGTGCCAGCAGCGACCTGACAGGGTCCACTGAAGCTTTCTTT; CDR3: CASSDLTGSTEAFF
V: TRBV9; size: -; J: TRBJ1-5; D: TRBD1; DNA: TGTGCCAGCAGCCGGGACAGGGGCAATCAGCCCCAGCATTTT; CDR3: CASSRDRGNQPQHF
V: TRBV9; size: -; J: TRBJ2-1; D: -; DNA: TGTGCCAGCAGCCCCGGGAGAGGCTCCTACAATGAGCAGTTCTTC; CDR3: CASSPGRGSYNEQFF
V: TRBV4-1; size: few; J: TRBJ2-2; D: TRBD1; DNA: TGCGCCAGCAGCCAAAGGGACAGGGTGACCGGGGAGCTGTTTTTT; CDR3: CASSQRDRVTGELFF
V: TRBV29-1; size: -; J: TRBJ1-2; D: -; DNA: TGCAGCGTCCTGGACGGGGTGGATGGCTACACCTTC; CDR3: CSVLDGVDGYTF
V: TRBV11-2; size: few; J: TRBJ1-2; D: -; DNA: TGTGCCAGCAGCTCCACAGGGAACTATGGCTACACCTTC; CDR3: CASSSTGNYGYTF
V: TRBV10-1; size: -; J: TRBJ1-1; D: TRBD1; DNA: TGCGCCAGCAGCCCCGGGACAGTGAACACTGAAGCTTTCTTT; CDR3: CASSPGTVNTEAFF
V: TRBV5-6; size: -; J: TRBJ1-1; D: -; DNA: TGTGCCAGCAGCTCTGACACTGAAGCTTTCTTT; CDR3: CASSSDTEAFF
V: TRBV6-1; size: -; J: TRBJ1-2; D: TRBD1; DNA: TGTGCCAGCAGGGAGACAGGGTTGGATGGCTACACCTTC; CDR3: CASRETGLDGYTF
V: TRBV2; size: -; J: TRBJ2-1; D: TRBD2; DNA: TGTGCCAGCAGTGGACCTAGCGGGAATTACAATGAGCAGTTCTTC; CDR3: CASSGPSGNYNEQFF
V: TRBV27; size: -; J: TRBJ2-5; D: TRBD2; DNA: TGTGCCAGCAGTTCGACTAGCGGGAGGGCGCAGACCCAGTACTTC; CDR3: CASSSTSGRAQTQYF
V: TRBV7-9; size: -; J: TRBJ1-4; D: -; DNA: TGTGCCAGCAGCTTGGGGCGTAATGAAAAACTGTTTTTT; CDR3: CASSLGRNEKLFF
V: TRBV7-9; size: -; J: TRBJ1-4; D: TRBD1; DNA: TGTGCCAGCAGCCCCGGACAGGGGACTGAAAAACTGTTTTTT; CDR3: CASSPGQGTEKLFF
V: TRBV29-1; size: -; J: TRBJ2-3; D: TRBD1; DNA: TGCAGCGTTGAGCCGGGACAGGAACGTGGAGATACGCAGTATTTT; CDR3: CSVEPGQERGDTQYF
V: TRBV28; size: -; J: TRBJ2-1; D: TRBD1; DNA: TGTGCCAGCAGTCCGTACAGGGGTAAGAGCAATGAGCAGTTCTTC; CDR3: CASSPYRGKSNEQFF
V: TRBV6-1; size: -; J: TRBJ2-7; D: -; DNA: TGTGCCAGCAGTGAAGGGCAGGGTGGTCTCGACGAGCAGTACTTC; CDR3: CASSEGQGGLDEQYF
V: TRBV25-1; size: few; J: TRBJ2-3; D: -; DNA: TGTGCCAGCAGTGAATACAGGGACACAGATACGCAGTATTTT; CDR3: CASSEYRDTDTQYF
V: TRBV4-1; size: -; J: TRBJ2-7; D: TRBD2; DNA: TGCGCCAGCAGCCACCCCGGCGGGAGGGTGTATGAGCAGTACTTC; CDR3: CASSHPGGRVYEQYF
V: TRBV7-9; size: -; J: TRBJ1-3; D: -; DNA: TGTGCCAGCAGCCAAAGAGGGGAGACAGGTTCTGGAAACACCATATATTTT; CDR3: CASSQRGETGSGNTIYF
V: TRBV2; size: -; J: TRBJ1-2; D: -; DNA: TGTGCCAGCAGTGAGGGGAGGGCCGGCTATGGCTACACCTTC; CDR3: CASSEGRAGYGYTF
V: TRBV29-1; size: -; J: TRBJ2-2; D: TRBD1; DNA: TGCAGCGTCTTCGGGACAGCGAACACCGGGGAGCTGTTTTTT; CDR3: CSVFGTANTGELFF
V: TRBV7-9; size: -; J: TRBJ1-1; D: TRBD1; DNA: TGTGCCAGCAGCTTGCCGGACAGGGTCCCTGAAGCTTTCTTT; CDR3: CASSLPDRVPEAFF
V: TRBV11-3; size: -; J: TRBJ2-5; D: TRBD1; DNA: TGTGCCAGCAGCCCCGGGACAGGGCGAGGAGAGACCCAGTACTTC; CDR3: CASSPGTGRGETQYF
V: TRBV30; size: -; J: TRBJ2-5; D: TRBD2; DNA: TGTGCTCGGACTAGCGGAGCCCAAGAGACCCAGTACTTC; CDR3: CARTSGAQETQYF
V: TRBV5-6; size: -; J: TRBJ1-1; D: -; DNA: TGTGCCAGCAGCTTGGTTGGACAGCCCAACACTGAAGCTTTCTTT; CDR3: CASSLVGQPNTEAFF
V: TRBV21-1; size: -; J: TRBJ1-4; D: -; DNA: TGTGCCAGCAGCTCTCCGGGACAGGGAAATGAAAAACTGTTTTTT; CDR3: CASSSPGQGNEKLFF
V: TRBV5-4; size: -; J: TRBJ1-3; D: -; DNA: TGTGCCAGCAGCTTAGGACAGACTTACTCTGGAAACACCATATATTTT; CDR3: CASSLGQTYSGNTIYF
V: TRBV19; size: -; J: TRBJ1-2; D: -; DNA: TGTGCCAGTAGTTCATCCGGGCCTAAGGAGGGAGGCTACACCTTC; CDR3: CASSSSGPKEGGYTF
V: TRBV5-4; size: -; J: TRBJ1-2; D: -; DNA: TGTGCCAGCAGCTTGGGTGCAGTGGACTATGGCTACACCTTC; CDR3: CASSLGAVDYGYTF
V: TRBV25-1; size: -; J: TRBJ1-5; D: -; DNA: TGTGCCAGCAGTCGGACAGGCAATCAGCCCCAGCATTTT; CDR3: CASSRTGNQPQHF
V: TRBV28; size: -; J: TRBJ1-5; D: -; DNA: TGTGCCAGCAAAGGAGGTTTCGGGGGGCAGCCCCAGCATTTT; CDR3: CASKGGFGGQPQHF
V: TRBV6-6; size: -; J: TRBJ1-3; D: -; DNA: TGTGCCAGCAGTTACCTACAGGGAATTGAAAACACCATATATTTT; CDR3: CASSYLQGIENTIYF
V: TRBV19; size: few; J: TRBJ1-1; D: -; DNA: TGTGCCAGTACAGGGGCCTACACTGAAGCTTTCTTT; CDR3: CASTGAYTEAFF
V: TRBV30; size: -; J: TRBJ1-5; D: -; DNA: TGTGCCTGGAGTGTCCAGGGAAATCAGCCCCAGCATTTT; CDR3: CAWSVQGNQPQHF
V: TRBV28; size: once; J: TRBJ1-1; D: -; DNA: TGTGCCAGCAGAGAACAGGATACTGAAGCTTTCTTT; CDR3: CASREQDTEAFF
V: TRBV9; size: few; J: TRBJ2-2; D: -; DNA: TGTGCCAGCAGCGTAGGGGGAGGCACCGGGGAGCTGTTTTTT; CDR3: CASSVGGGTGELFF
V: TRBV6-6; size: -; J: TRBJ2-3; D: TRBD1; DNA: TGTGCCAGCAGTTACTGGGACAGGGGCACAGATACGCAGTATTTT; CDR3: CASSYWDRGTDTQYF
V: TRBV19; size: -; J: TRBJ1-1; D: -; DNA: TGTGCCAGTAGCCGCGATAGGGTGCCGGGAGGCACTGAAGCTTTCTTT; CDR3: CASSRDRVPGGTEAFF